The 15 T cell receptor beta chains reported below all come from one sample, sequenced in a study of blood T cell repertoires in COVID-19. The protocol was immunoSEQ multiplex PCR, while the TCRdb copy is restricted to in-frame clones and leaves out a portion. The sample records under 300,000 clones, approximately 90% being singletons. Sequencing was done on a sample of PBMCs or T cells enriched from blood (not recorded which). These receptor sequences come from a man in his forties or fifties who had recovered from COVID-19.

This chain connects TRBV28 to TRBJ2-7; tentatively, D is TRBD2 (5 bases). The V end was cut by 7 bases, the J end by 4 bases, with 17 bases between. Germline V lookup: CDR1 MDHEN, CDR2 SYDVKM. The CDR3 has 14 amino acids. DNA of the CDR3: TGTGCCAGCACCCCCCTCCGAAGCGGTTACGAGCAGTACTTC. This sequence encodes CASTPLRSGYEQYF.

This rearrangement joins TRBV6-2 or TRBV6-3 to TRBJ2-5; 10 nucleotides agree with TRBD2. This CDR3 region has 15 residues. CDR1 is MNHEY and CDR2 is SVGEGT in the germline V gene. Trimming at V came to 6 bases and at J to 3 bases, leaving 7 bases not matched to a gene. The CDR3 sequence is CASSQQGTSEETQYF. For the CDR3, the DNA is TGTGCCAGCAGCCAACAGGGGACTAGCGAAGAGACCCAGTACTTC.

The chain joins TRBV7-8 to TRBJ1-3; D may be TRBD1 (6 bases). Trimming shortened V by 1 base and J by 0 bases, and 7 bases separated the two germline ends. Germline CDR1 and CDR2: SGHVS and FQNEAQ. This CDR3 comprises 15 residues. The CDR3, as DNA: TGTGCCAGCAGCTTAGAACAGGGCTCTGGAAACACCATATATTTT. Translation: CASSLEQGSGNTIYF.

V is TRBV3-1 (or the pseudogene TRBV3-2) and J is TRBJ1-5, with D perhaps matching TRBD1 (5 bases). This CDR3 comprises 14 residues. Trimming took off 3 bases at V and 4 bases at J, with 10 bases between the two ends. Germline-derived CDR1 and CDR2 are LGHDT and YNNKEL (reference sequence). The CDR3 region is CASSHLGGNQPQHF. The DNA for the CDR3 is TGTGCCAGCAGCCACCTCGGGGGGAATCAGCCCCAGCATTTT.

Regarding this clone: In the same sample, other DNA sequences code for this CDR3. The J gene is TRBJ2-7, the V gene TRBV6-5, with a weak D call TRBD2 (6 bases). CDR3 length: 16 amino acids. V was shortened by 0 bases and J by 0 bases, with 12 bases between the two germline ends. CDR1 is MNHEY, CDR2 SVGAGI, per germline. The CDR3 DNA reads as TGTGCCAGCAGTTACTCGAGGAGGGGTGGCTCCTACGAGCAGTACTTC. The encoded protein is CASSYSRRGGSYEQYF.

This clone was observed once. The chain is built from TRBV4-1 and TRBJ2-3; D unresolved. This CDR3 region has 18 residues. The germline V gene encodes CDR1 MGHRA and CDR2 YSYEKL. Trimming cost V 1 base and J 2 bases, with 19 bases left between them. The CDR3 region is CASSQGLPRGGYTDTQYF. The CDR3 DNA reads TGCGCCAGCAGCCAAGGTCTTCCAAGAGGTGGATACACAGATACGCAGTATTTT.

The chain links TRBV28 to TRBJ2-2; maybe TRBD1 (8 bases). The germline V and J ends were trimmed by 5 bases and 7 bases, with 17 bases remaining between them. The CDR3 runs 15 residues. Germline lookup yields CDR1 MDHEN and CDR2 SYDVKM. This chain's CDR3 is CASSPQQGGHGELFF. The DNA of the CDR3 is TGTGCCAGCAGTCCCCAACAGGGGGGGCACGGGGAGCTGTTTTTT.

The V call is TRBV7-9, the J call TRBJ2-5, with 14 bases that match TRBD2. V lost 5 bases and J lost 5; bases outside the gene matches: 16. Germline CDR1 reads SEHNR; CDR2 reads FQNEAQ (reference sequence). This CDR3 is built from 19 residues. The CDR3 nucleotides are TGTGCCAGCAGCCGCGTCCCAAAGACTAGCGGGGGGGCCGGGGAGACCCAGTACTTC. This codes for CASSRVPKTSGGAGETQYF.

V usage is TRBV7-6 and J usage is TRBJ2-7, with 12 positions matching TRBD2. The trim removed 5 bases at V and 0 bases at J, leaving 11 bases unmatched. Germline loops: CDR1 SGHVS, CDR2 FNYEAQ. The CDR3 covers 18 residues. This chain's CDR3 is CASSLKLAGGLLSYEQYF. CDR3 in DNA: TGTGCCAGCAGCCTAAAACTAGCGGGGGGTCTCCTCTCCTACGAGCAGTACTTC.

The chain has TRBV28 and TRBJ2-1, with 11 nucleotides matching TRBD2. V lost 6 bases to trimming and J lost 9 bases; unmatched junction nucleotides: 10. The CDR3 is made up of 15 amino acids. Germline CDR1 MDHEN, CDR2 SYDVKM. CDR3: CASSLGTSGPIEQFF. CDR3 sequence (DNA): TGTGCCAGCAGCCTCGGGACTAGCGGCCCCATTGAGCAGTTCTTC.

This chain uses TRBV20-1 with TRBJ2-1; TRBD1 aligns across 7 bases. CDR3 length: 10 amino acids. The germline V gene encodes CDR1 DFQATT and CDR2 SNEGSKA (reference sequence). Unmatched junction bases numbered 4, after V lost 5 bases and J lost 12 bases. CDR3 nucleotides: TGCAGTGCTTCCAGGGGGAGGCAGTTCTTC. Its translation: CSASRGRQFF.

The chain recombines TRBV10-2 with TRBJ2-7; D is ambiguous. Germline V gives CDR1 WSHSY, CDR2 SAAADI. V lost 3 bases and J 0 bases, leaving 12 bases between the germline ends. This CDR3 contains 15 residues. The DNA for the CDR3 is TGCGCCAGCAGTGATTCGGCAGGAAGCTCCTACGAGCAGTACTTC. It codes for CASSDSAGSSYEQYF.

The J gene is TRBJ2-1, the V gene TRBV3-1 (or the pseudogene TRBV3-2); 8 positions match TRBD2. J gave up 4 bases and V 6 bases, and 8 bases lay outside the gene matches. The germline gives CDR1 LGHDT, CDR2 YNNKEL (reference sequence). The CDR3 is 15 residues long. The CDR3 DNA is TGTGCCAGCAGTCTCGGACTAGCTGAGTACAATGAGCAGTTCTTC. Its translation: CASSLGLAEYNEQFF.

V gene TRBV15 combines with J gene TRBJ1-4; 8 positions agree with TRBD1. The J segment lost 8 bases and the V segment lost 7 bases, leaving 12 bases of the junction unmatched. This CDR3 has 15 residues. Germline V lookup: CDR1 LNHNV, CDR2 YYDKDF (reference sequence). CDR3 sequence reads: CATTKAGQGYEKLFF. DNA of the CDR3: TGTGCCACCACCAAGGCCGGACAGGGTTACGAAAAACTGTTTTTT.

The V gene is TRBV24-1, the J gene TRBJ1-5; D is possibly TRBD1 (5 bases). V was cut by 3 bases and J by 1 base, with 15 bases left in between. The CDR3 spans 17 residues. Germline V CDR1 and CDR2: KGHDR, SFDVKD. The CDR3 coding sequence is TGTGCCACCAGTGATGCCGATTGGCAGGGAAGCAATCAGCCCCAGCATTTT. This gives the protein CATSDADWQGSNQPQHF.